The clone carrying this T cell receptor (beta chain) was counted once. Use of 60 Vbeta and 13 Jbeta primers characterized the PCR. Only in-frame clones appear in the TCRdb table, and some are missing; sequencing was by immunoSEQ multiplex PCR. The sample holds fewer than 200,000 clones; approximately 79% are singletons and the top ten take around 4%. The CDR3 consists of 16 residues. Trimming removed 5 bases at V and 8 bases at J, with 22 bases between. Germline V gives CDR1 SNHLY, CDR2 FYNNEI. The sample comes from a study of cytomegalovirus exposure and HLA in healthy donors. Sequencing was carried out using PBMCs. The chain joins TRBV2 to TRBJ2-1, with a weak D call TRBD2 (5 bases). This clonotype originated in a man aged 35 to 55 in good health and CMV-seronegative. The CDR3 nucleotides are TGTGCCAGCAGTTTTAGAGGGAACTCTTTTAGCGATGAGCAGTTCTTC. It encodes CASSFRGNSFSDEQFF.